The entry below gives a single TCR beta chain sequence along with its context. Its antigen is unknown. Qualities for individual bases were not recorded, and no much larger clone is one base off. What this sample's treatment or condition label stands for: in vitro stimulation with specific CMV peptide epitopes to enrich CMV-specific T cells. The CDR3 covers 17 residues, taking in both the cysteine and the phenylalanine. The sequence is cut down to CDR3 DNA, 51 bases in frame from base 1. A distance of 15 bases separates the germline ends of V and J, which lose 0 bases and 2 bases respectively. The germline V gene provides CDR1 MNHEY and CDR2 SVGAGI. The data were obtained in a study of T cell repertoires in cytomegalovirus infection (dated by TCRdb to about 2019). About the investigation overall: Recently identified HLA-C-restricted CMV epitopes, whose presentation resists viral immunomodulation, were targeted by peptide stimulations together with well-studied HLA-B-restricted epitopes. Because public TCR beta signatures pointed to carriage of CMV infection together with the matching HLA type, the HLA type of each donor mattered for the analysis.

Sequencer: Illumina HiSeq 1500. TCRdb reprocessed the public reads (quality trimming at Q25 with fastp, clone calling with MiXCR) and kept in-frame beta chains. When rows share a CDR3 protein, they turn into one entry using the most common DNA and genes. The sample data list about 830,000 distinct CDR3 sequences, and about 30% of these were observed just once. The biggest ten clones account for roughly 12% of the sample. The study at large found these results: In the ex vivo response, HLA-C-restricted CMV-specific TCR beta clonotypes were dominant, and in two of eight donors the single most frequent clonotype came from this HLA-C-restricted group. In both this cohort and an independent approximately 350-donor cohort, the cumulative frequency of public TCR beta family members distinguished carriers of CMV infection plus the relevant HLA type.

The sequence was obtained from a human donor in good health (CMV status not recorded). Some clones in this sample may be carry-over from other donors' samples. The chain is made from TRBV6-5 and TRBJ2-3, with a tentative D gene TRBD1 over 6 matching bases. The specimen comprised cultured CD8+ T cells from PBMCs, sampled from culture after CMV antigen stimulation. The CDR3: CASSYSERGFLTDTQYF. The nucleotides are TGTGCCAGCAGTTACTCAGAGAGGGGGTTTCTCACAGATACGCAGTATTTT.